The clone carrying this T cell receptor (beta chain) was detected once. Its antigen remains unknown. Repertoires were generated with immunoSEQ multiplex PCR, while TCRdb's copy carries only in-frame clones and drops some. The table includes some 170,000 clones, roughly nine tenths detected once. The CDR3 length is 16 residues. With 3 bases removed from V and 0 bases from J, the gap between germline ends came to 14 bases. Looked up from germline, CDR1 is SNHLY and CDR2 is FYNNEI. These data originate in a study of T cell responses to AZD1222 COVID-19 vaccine. Findings and caveats of the study: Seropositive at baseline were only a handful of AZD1222 recipients. Increases in Spike-specific TCR breadth and depth were seen after two AZD1222 doses.

Second doses were pooled across both intervals (about 4 or about 12 weeks). Sequenced material: peripheral blood, taken 28 days after the second AZD1222 dose. This receptor was identified in an adult who received the AZD1222 COVID-19 vaccine. V gene TRBV2 combines with J gene TRBJ1-2; D gene uncertain. The CDR3 spells CASSDERSGANYGYTF. In nucleotides, the CDR3 is TGTGCCAGCAGTGACGAAAGGTCCGGAGCTAACTATGGCTACACCTTC. The variable domain in full, with the rest retrieved from reference TRBV2 and TRBJ1-2, is EPEVTQTPSHQVTQMGQEVILRCVPISNHLYFYWYRQILGQKVEFLVSFYNNEISEKSEIFDDQFSVERPDGSNFTLKIRSTKLEDSAMYFCASSDERSGANYGYTFGSGTRLTVV.